The 9 T cell receptor beta chains below all came from one sample that was sequenced in a study of cytomegalovirus exposure and HLA in healthy donors. This PCR relied on a set of 60 Vbeta primers and 13 Jbeta primers. Some clones are missing from TCRdb's copy, which holds only in-frame ones; the method was immunoSEQ multiplex PCR. The sample carries about 160,000 clones, approximately 84% recorded once. Source material: PBMCs. The receptor source for this set is a woman between 50 and 59 years old in good health and CMV-seropositive.

The chain employs TRBV13 and TRBJ2-3, with 13 nucleotides matching TRBD2. The V and J ends lost 0 bases and 3 bases, in that order; junction bases with no gene match: 0. The CDR3 is made up of 16 amino acids. Germline assignment: CDR1 PRHDT and CDR2 FYEKMQ (reference sequence). This CDR3 is CASSLGGLAGTDTQYF. CDR3 coding DNA: TGTGCCAGCAGCTTAGGGGGACTAGCGGGGACAGATACGCAGTATTTT.

The rearrangement joins TRBV9 to TRBJ2-1; 9 bases fit TRBD1. Germline CDR1 SGDLS, CDR2 YYNGEE. This CDR3 region has 16 residues. V gave up 0 bases and J gave up 6 bases; unmatched junction bases: 7. The CDR3 DNA reads as TGTGCCAGCAGCGTAGAGGGACAGGGAATGGTCAATGAGCAGTTCTTC. Its protein is CASSVEGQGMVNEQFF.

V is TRBV25-1 and J is TRBJ2-3; 10 nucleotides match TRBD2. Germline V lookup: CDR1 MGHDK, CDR2 SYGVNS. The CDR3 runs to 16 residues. The V and J ends lost 2 bases and 2 bases, in that order; junction bases with no gene match: 4. CDR3 protein: CASSETAGGPTDTQYF. In DNA form, the CDR3 reads TGTGCCAGCAGTGAAACAGCGGGAGGGCCCACAGATACGCAGTATTTT. Based on the CDR3 plus reference TRBV25-1 and TRBJ2-3, the full variable domain is EADIYQTPRYLVIGTGKKITLECSQTMGHDKMYWYQQDPGMELHLIHYSYGVNSTEKGDLSSESTVSRIRTEHFPLTLESARPSHTSQYLCASSETAGGPTDTQYFGPGTRLTVL.

The chain carries TRBV4-1 and TRBJ2-2; 11 nucleotides agree with TRBD2. CDR3 length: 14 amino acids. V lost 10 bases to trimming and J lost 9 bases; unmatched junction nucleotides: 10. Per the germline V gene, CDR1 is MGHRA and CDR2 is YSYEKL. CDR3 DNA: TGCGCCACTTCTTCGACTAGCGGGGTCAGGGAGCTGTTTTTT. The encoded protein is CATSSTSGVRELFF.

The chain couples TRBV15 to TRBJ2-5, with 8 positions matching TRBD1. The CDR3 runs 15 residues. The germline gives CDR1 LNHNV, CDR2 YYDKDF (reference sequence). V shed 0 bases, J shed 4 bases, and the junction held 4 bases outside the gene matches. CDR3 DNA sequence: TGTGCCACCAGCAGAGACAGGGGGCATCTAGAGACCCAGTACTTC. Protein product: CATSRDRGHLETQYF.

This clone occurred a few times. The chain recombines TRBV30 with TRBJ1-5; TRBD1 matches at 7 bases. Trimming cost V 3 bases and J 2 bases; bases outside gene matches: 4. The germline CDR1 and CDR2 sequences are GTSNPN and SVGIG (reference sequence). This CDR3 has 14 amino acids. The CDR3 sequence is CAWRPGTGNQPQHF. Written as DNA, the CDR3 is TGTGCCTGGAGGCCCGGGACAGGCAATCAGCCCCAGCATTTT.

The J gene is TRBJ2-7, the V gene TRBV7-2, with TRBD1 matching over 10 bases. Trimming took 5 bases from V and 6 from J; bases not matched to a gene: 7. This CDR3 region has 14 residues. Germline V gene sequence: CDR1 SGHTA, CDR2 FQGNSA. The CDR3 is CASSPGTGVVEQYF. The CDR3 coding sequence is TGTGCCAGCAGCCCCGGGACAGGGGTGGTCGAGCAGTACTTC.

This clone showed up just a few times. This chain joins TRBV2 and TRBJ1-1; no definite D call. Trimming removed 6 bases at V and 1 base at J, with 15 bases between. The CDR3 covers 15 residues. CDR1 and CDR2 from the germline V gene are SNHLY and FYNNEI. The CDR3 sequence is CASRMTLAPNTEAFF. In nucleotides, the CDR3 is TGTGCCAGCAGGATGACCCTAGCACCGAACACTGAAGCTTTCTTT.

This rearrangement joins TRBV5-4 to TRBJ1-4, with TRBD1 as a possible D gene (6 bases). V was shortened by 0 bases and J by 1 base, with 10 bases between the two germline ends. The CDR3 runs to 16 residues. Germline CDR1 SGHNT, CDR2 YYREEE (reference sequence). The CDR3 loop is CASSLAGAGTNEKLFF. The CDR3 nucleotides are TGTGCCAGCAGCTTGGCAGGGGCAGGAACTAATGAAAAACTGTTTTTT.